The rows below give T cell receptor beta chains drawn from one sample of a study of T cell repertoires in cytomegalovirus infection. One entry per CDR3 protein results from TCRdb running MiXCR on the reads. The repertoire holds hundreds of thousands of distinct CDR3 sequences, roughly 24% seen once, with 7% to 9% in the top ten. Sequenced material: CD8+ T cells from PBMCs. The receptors were sampled from a human donor in good health (CMV status not recorded). Some clones in this sample may be carry-over from other donors' samples. CDR3s include the opening cysteine and the closing phenylalanine or tryptophan. Each record gives: J gene, V gene, CDR3 protein.

J gene: TRBJ2-7; V gene: TRBV6-1; CDR3 protein: CASTPRDGTYEQYF
J gene: TRBJ2-1; V gene: TRBV6-2/TRBV6-3; CDR3 protein: CASRADYNEQFF
J gene: TRBJ2-7; V gene: TRBV13; CDR3 protein: CASSPPTGTGEYEQYF
J gene: TRBJ2-1; V gene: TRBV28; CDR3 protein: CASSLLGGLAGASNEQFF
J gene: TRBJ1-1; V gene: TRBV5-5; CDR3 protein: CASQTEKNTEAFF
J gene: TRBJ2-2; V gene: TRBV2; CDR3 protein: CATLTGGYPGELFF
J gene: TRBJ1-2; V gene: TRBV7-9; CDR3 protein: CASSLGYTGYTF
J gene: TRBJ2-3; V gene: TRBV2; CDR3 protein: CASSEERGAGTDTQYF
J gene: TRBJ1-4; V gene: TRBV25-1; CDR3 protein: CASSGGTHLFF
J gene: TRBJ2-1; V gene: TRBV5-1; CDR3 protein: CASSSSQLNEQFF
J gene: TRBJ1-1; V gene: TRBV7-6; CDR3 protein: CASSLGSLGGTEAFF
J gene: TRBJ1-1; V gene: TRBV20-1; CDR3 protein: CSARETGGVTEAFF
J gene: TRBJ2-1; V gene: TRBV19; CDR3 protein: CASSIGGQGSYNEQFF
J gene: TRBJ1-3; V gene: TRBV29-1; CDR3 protein: CSAERDSSGNTIYF
J gene: TRBJ2-5; V gene: TRBV28; CDR3 protein: CASSLTGGSQETQYF
J gene: TRBJ2-7; V gene: TRBV14; CDR3 protein: CASSQPSTYEQYF
J gene: TRBJ1-1; V gene: TRBV12-3/TRBV12-4; CDR3 protein: CASGRGQGALMNTEAFF
J gene: TRBJ2-3; V gene: TRBV10-3; CDR3 protein: CAIKGDTDTQYF
J gene: TRBJ2-1; V gene: TRBV20-1; CDR3 protein: CSAPPGRIRNEQFF
J gene: TRBJ2-3; V gene: TRBV7-8; CDR3 protein: CASSISASGTITDTQYF
J gene: TRBJ1-3; V gene: TRBV5-5; CDR3 protein: CASSLGDTGRNTIYF
J gene: TRBJ2-3; V gene: TRBV28; CDR3 protein: CASSLTYRRGSTDTQYF
J gene: TRBJ2-1; V gene: TRBV12-3/TRBV12-4; CDR3 protein: CASSHARGLAGGEQFF
J gene: TRBJ1-3; V gene: TRBV5-5; CDR3 protein: CANSKISGISTGNTIYF
J gene: TRBJ1-1; V gene: TRBV14; CDR3 protein: CASSHWNREAFF
J gene: TRBJ2-3; V gene: TRBV6-1; CDR3 protein: CASSYSGEGGETDTQYF
J gene: TRBJ1-1; V gene: TRBV6-2/TRBV6-3; CDR3 protein: CASSPGATEAFF
J gene: TRBJ1-2; V gene: TRBV7-9; CDR3 protein: CASSDRDRVGYGYTF
J gene: TRBJ2-3; V gene: TRBV14; CDR3 protein: CASSEGRGRAKDTQYF
J gene: TRBJ1-1; V gene: TRBV5-1; CDR3 protein: CASSFNGALGTEAFF
J gene: TRBJ1-1; V gene: TRBV6-6; CDR3 protein: CASSFSYRQANTEAFF
J gene: TRBJ2-1; V gene: TRBV29-1; CDR3 protein: CSVETSGGAYNEQFF
J gene: TRBJ2-7; V gene: TRBV13; CDR3 protein: CASSYRGTSSYEQYF
J gene: TRBJ1-4; V gene: TRBV4-1; CDR3 protein: CASSQEGAPSEKLFF
J gene: TRBJ2-3; V gene: TRBV6-5; CDR3 protein: CASSFDRDPDTQYF
J gene: TRBJ2-2; V gene: TRBV3-1; CDR3 protein: CASRPDNTGELFF
J gene: TRBJ2-7; V gene: TRBV7-2; CDR3 protein: CASSLTLGIHEQYF
J gene: TRBJ1-1; V gene: TRBV7-9; CDR3 protein: CASSLVPQDTEAFF
J gene: TRBJ1-5; V gene: TRBV5-5; CDR3 protein: CASADGGGSNQPQHF
J gene: TRBJ2-3; V gene: TRBV27; CDR3 protein: CASSLRPLDRGGTDTQYF
J gene: TRBJ2-5; V gene: TRBV28; CDR3 protein: CASTPGGLAAETQYF
J gene: TRBJ2-1; V gene: TRBV2; CDR3 protein: CASRESGGAKQFF
J gene: TRBJ2-2; V gene: TRBV29-1; CDR3 protein: CSVEGLTGELFF
J gene: TRBJ1-5; V gene: TRBV7-6; CDR3 protein: CASSYRSNQPQHF
J gene: TRBJ1-1; V gene: TRBV15; CDR3 protein: CATSRNDPDWNTEAFF
J gene: TRBJ1-1; V gene: TRBV10-3; CDR3 protein: CAIRGPYTEAFF
J gene: TRBJ1-5; V gene: TRBV6-2/TRBV6-3; CDR3 protein: CASSYSKGNQPQHF
J gene: TRBJ2-4; V gene: TRBV7-9; CDR3 protein: CASSAAELKDF
J gene: TRBJ2-7; V gene: TRBV7-4; CDR3 protein: CASSSTTGEQYF
J gene: TRBJ2-1; V gene: TRBV29-1; CDR3 protein: CSVRDSQYNEQFF
J gene: TRBJ2-7; V gene: TRBV20-1; CDR3 protein: CSARAGTGIWYEQYF
J gene: TRBJ2-5; V gene: TRBV29-1; CDR3 protein: CSVSGGGAGETQYF
J gene: TRBJ2-1; V gene: TRBV29-1; CDR3 protein: CSVEGAGRLLNEQFF